This is a list of T cell receptor beta chains from one sample in a study of beta chain features in type 1 diabetes. TCRdb's table, derived via immunoSEQ multiplex PCR, lists solely in-frame clones and lacks some. The sample records 360,000 or so clones, around 20% being singletons. What was sequenced was naive CD4+ T cells from blood. The receptor source for this set is a woman under 30 in good health. Each CDR3 is given without its conserved first and last residue. Size tells how often a clone was seen (once, few, many) or the class of an expanded clone, and some rows leave it out.

V: TRBV29-1
J: TRBJ1-5
size: few
CDR3: SAKEGFNQPQH

V: TRBV6-1
J: TRBJ1-6
size: NA
CDR3: ASSGGQGFSPLH

V: TRBV6-5
J: TRBJ1-2
size: NA
CDR3: ASRADSYGYT

V: TRBV6-1
J: TRBJ1-5
size: once
CDR3: ASSDSLGLRPQH

V: TRBV7-2
J: TRBJ2-7
size: few
CDR3: ASSFGTDYEQY

V: TRBV6-5
J: TRBJ2-5
size: few
CDR3: ASSLLGTVQETQY

V: TRBV18
J: TRBJ2-7
size: few
CDR3: ASSPWDRTYEQY

V: TRBV29-1
J: TRBJ2-1
size: few
CDR3: SSSRGSNEQF

V: TRBV25-1
J: TRBJ1-1
size: NA
CDR3: ASSDTRQGGRTAF

V: TRBV7-3
J: TRBJ2-3
size: NA
CDR3: ASSLSPADTQY

V: TRBV30
J: TRBJ1-2
size: NA
CDR3: AWTRQYYGYT

V: TRBV7-9
J: TRBJ1-1
size: few
CDR3: ASSSQGTALNTEAF

V: TRBV4-1
J: TRBJ2-3
size: NA
CDR3: ASSQGRAGLDWHTQY

V: TRBV5-1
J: TRBJ2-2
size: NA
CDR3: ASSLISANTGELF

V: TRBV6-1
J: TRBJ1-2
size: few
CDR3: ASRDRGRDYGYT

V: TRBV7-2
J: TRBJ2-7
size: NA
CDR3: ASSLGPFESSYEQY

V: TRBV29-1
J: TRBJ2-1
size: few
CDR3: SVARVEGNEQF

V: TRBV5-1
J: TRBJ2-2
size: few
CDR3: ASYPGGNTGELF

V: TRBV27
J: TRBJ1-5
size: NA
CDR3: ASCPRGPSNQPQH

V: TRBV7-9
J: TRBJ1-1
size: few
CDR3: ASSLGTWRTEAF

V: TRBV10-3
J: TRBJ2-1
size: few
CDR3: AISESTSGSYEQF

V: TRBV6-5
J: TRBJ2-7
size: NA
CDR3: ASSRSGGYEQY

V: TRBV9
J: TRBJ2-5
size: NA
CDR3: ASSVAGGQETQY

V: TRBV11-1
J: TRBJ2-1
size: few
CDR3: ASSLAGPYNEQF

V: TRBV7-2
J: TRBJ2-3
size: NA
CDR3: ASSRPRGGAGDTQY

V: TRBV2
J: TRBJ2-5
size: few
CDR3: ANSKEGTQY

V: TRBV30
J: TRBJ2-1
size: few
CDR3: ALNLGASGNSYNEQF

V: TRBV6-6
J: TRBJ1-1
size: few
CDR3: ASFRPGTEAF

V: TRBV5-4
J: TRBJ1-2
size: few
CDR3: ASTRDSNYGYT

V: TRBV4-1
J: TRBJ1-2
size: few
CDR3: ASSQVGRVNYGYT

V: TRBV30
J: TRBJ2-5
size: few
CDR3: AWSVQLGSQETQY

V: TRBV4-1
J: TRBJ2-7
size: NA
CDR3: ASSAHPRGAVFEQY

V: TRBV5-1
J: TRBJ1-4
size: few
CDR3: ASSLAPRGEKLF

V: TRBV9
J: TRBJ2-7
size: NA
CDR3: ASSVSPGSSYEQY

V: TRBV30
J: TRBJ2-7
size: once
CDR3: AWLSGFVPGEQY

V: TRBV30
J: TRBJ1-1
size: few
CDR3: AGGYLTGHTEAF

V: TRBV4-3
J: TRBJ2-2
size: NA
CDR3: ASSQEGTSVSGELF

V: TRBV7-9
J: TRBJ2-1
size: NA
CDR3: ASSPSGGGNNEQF

V: TRBV14
J: TRBJ2-6
size: NA
CDR3: ASSHRAGANVLT

V: TRBV7-6
J: TRBJ2-3
size: few
CDR3: ASRRGWGMDTQY

V: TRBV7-2
J: TRBJ2-5
size: NA
CDR3: ASSFEPLSGGRY

V: TRBV5-6
J: TRBJ2-7
size: NA
CDR3: ASTLQGVSYEQY

V: TRBV5-1
J: TRBJ2-1
size: NA
CDR3: ASSSIRGSNEQF